What follows are 4 T cell receptor beta chains derived from one specimen sequenced in a study of T-cell memory formation after mild COVID-19. From the 5' RACE reads, TCRdb called clonotypes with MiXCR, one entry per CDR3 protein. The table includes tens of thousands of distinct CDR3 sequences, about 12% detected once. Sequencing used PBMCs or a T cell subset sorted from them (not recorded which). All receptors derive from an adult woman who had mild COVID-19 (a few samples of this study predate the infection). Cell type and time point are not known.

Of note for this clonotype: Here the CDR3 omits its conserved ending phenylalanine or tryptophan, so a read error is the likely source. The chain is built from TRBV12-3 or TRBV12-4 and TRBJ2-7; possible D gene TRBD2, 6 bases. The V and J ends lost 1 base and 3 bases respectively, with 13 bases between them. CDR3 length equals 15 residues. In nucleotides, the CDR3 is TGTGCCAGCAGTTTAGGGCTAGCGCAAGACTACGAGCAGTACCTC. It encodes CASSLGLAQDYEQYL.

There are a few counts of this clonotype. The CDR3 region is CASSHGHIYEQYF. CDR3 bases: TGTGCCAGTAGTCACGGACATATCTACGAGCAGTACTTC. The chain recombines TRBV19 with TRBJ2-7, with a possible D match to TRBD1 (5 bases). V was clipped by 5 bases and J by 3 bases, with 11 bases between them. CDR3 length: 13 amino acids. CDR1 and CDR2 (germline): LNHDA, SQIVND (reference sequence).

The chain carries TRBV27 and TRBJ2-3; TRBD1 might be the D (5 bases). This CDR3 is 16 amino acids long. Germline values: CDR1 MNHEY, CDR2 SMNVEV (reference sequence). The V end lost 3 bases, the J end lost 6 bases, and 19 bases lay between the germline ends. CDR3: CASSFPGHGRYDTQYF. The CDR3 DNA sequence: TGTGCCAGCAGTTTTCCCGGACACGGGCGATATGATACGCAGTATTTT.

This chain joins TRBV2 and TRBJ2-7, with a weak D call TRBD1 (6 bases). The CDR3 spans 14 residues. Trimming cost V 6 bases and J 4 bases, with 16 bases left between them. Germline assignment: CDR1 SNHLY and CDR2 FYNNEI. The CDR3 DNA follows: TGTGCCAGCAGCGCCTGGACAGTCCGTTACGAGCAGTACGTC. Translation gives CASSAWTVRYEQYV.